The 32 T cell receptor beta chains given below trace back to one sample, sequenced in a study of molecular identifiers for immune sequencing clone quantification. TCRdb re-called the PCR reads through MiXCR, storing one row per CDR3 protein. The sample has about 63,000 distinct CDR3 sequences, 15% to 20% seen once. What was sequenced was naive CD8+ T cells from blood, with Jurkat cell RNA spiked in. The subset denotes: FACS-sorted CD8+CD4-CCR7+CD45RA+ naive T cells. The receptors here all came from a human donor in good health. Some libraries in this study had Jurkat cell RNA spiked in.

This clonotype was recorded at least ten times. The chain recombines TRBV7-6 with TRBJ2-3, with 10 bases lining up with TRBD2. The length of the CDR3 is 13 residues. The germline CDR1 and CDR2 sequences are SGHVS and FNYEAQ. With V trimmed by 0 bases and J by 14 bases, 5 bases remained unmatched. Here the CDR3 reads CASSLAQREGLYF. CDR3 sequence (DNA): TGTGCCAGCAGCTTAGCGCAGCGGGAGGGGTTGTATTTT.

This clonotype was recorded at least ten times. This chain connects TRBV5-1 to TRBJ2-1; 10 nucleotides line up with TRBD2. V dropped 1 base and J dropped 3; count of bases not matched to a gene: 7. This CDR3 has 17 amino acids. From germline, CDR1 is SGHRS and CDR2 YFSETQ. CDR3 amino acids: CASSLSSGRYGYNEQFF. As DNA, the CDR3 is TGCGCCAGCAGCTTGTCTAGCGGGAGATATGGCTACAATGAGCAGTTCTTC. The full variable domain, rest sourced from reference TRBV5-1 and TRBJ2-1, is KAGVTQTPRYLIKTRGQQVTLSCSPISGHRSVSWYQQTPGQGLQFLFEYFSETQRNKGNFPGRFSGRQFSNSRSEMNVSTLELGDSALYLCASSLSSGRYGYNEQFFGPGTRLTVL.

This clonotype was seen repeatedly, ten times or more. J is TRBJ1-6 and V is TRBV4-1; D call uncertain. Deletions cut 2 bases from V and 6 bases from J, with 17 bases between. The germline CDR1 and CDR2 sequences are MGHRA and YSYEKL. The CDR3 loop spans 17 amino acids. CDR3 nucleotides: TGCGCCAGCAGCCAACTTGCGGCAGGCCCTGGTAATTCACCCCTCCACTTT. Translation gives CASSQLAAGPGNSPLHF.

This clonotype was found many times. This chain joins TRBV6-2 or TRBV6-3 and TRBJ2-7; the D is unclear. The CDR3 spans 13 residues. The germline gives CDR1 MNHEY, CDR2 SVGEGT. Trimming took 2 bases from V and 0 from J, leaving 5 bases between them. The CDR3 DNA sequence: TGTGCCAGCAGTTACGCGGCCTCCTACGAGCAGTACTTC. Translation gives CASSYAASYEQYF.

This clonotype occurred many times. The chain uses TRBV27 and TRBJ2-2; D is uncertain. This CDR3 region has 15 residues. CDR1 is MNHEY, CDR2 SMNVEV, per germline (reference sequence). Trimming stripped 1 base from V and 1 base from J, with 7 bases between. The CDR3 nucleotides read TGTGCCAGCAGTTTATATAGGATGAACACCGGGGAGCTGTTTTTT. Its protein product is CASSLYRMNTGELFF.

In this sample, this clonotype turned up a few times. The rearrangement uses TRBV7-7 and TRBJ2-1; 11 bases map to TRBD1. J gave up 7 bases and V 5 bases, and 7 bases lay outside the gene matches. Germline V gene lookup returns CDR1 SSHAT and CDR2 FNYEAQ (reference sequence). This CDR3 contains 15 residues. The CDR3 reads CASSTGTGGTNEQFF. Here the CDR3 DNA reads TGTGCCAGCAGCACCGGGACAGGGGGTACTAATGAGCAGTTCTTC.

This clonotype was counted at least ten times. This chain joins TRBV7-9 and TRBJ1-6; unclear D gene. V lost 3 bases and J 14 bases, leaving 17 bases between the germline ends. In germline, CDR1 is SEHNR, CDR2 FQNEAQ (reference sequence). This CDR3 has 14 amino acids. The CDR3: CASSFMVGGSALHF. CDR3 in DNA: TGTGCCAGCAGCTTCATGGTCGGCGGATCGGCCCTCCACTTT.

This clonotype was recorded at least ten times. The V gene is TRBV25-1, the J gene TRBJ2-3; a possible D gene is TRBD2 (6 bases). Trimming stripped 6 bases from V and 4 bases from J, with 11 bases between. CDR3 length: 13 residues. Germline assignment: CDR1 MGHDK and CDR2 SYGVNS. CDR3 protein: CASRAAGPDTQYF. In DNA, the CDR3 is TGTGCCAGCAGGGCGGCGGGACCAGATACGCAGTATTTT.

This clonotype has ten or more counts. This chain links TRBV5-1 with TRBJ2-7; D is possibly TRBD2 (6 bases). The germline V gene encodes CDR1 SGHRS and CDR2 YFSETQ. V was shortened by 5 bases and J by 5 bases, with 17 bases between the two germline ends. The CDR3 length is 14 residues. The CDR3: CASSAGSYRNEQYF. Written as DNA, the CDR3 is TGCGCCAGCAGTGCGGGGTCTTACAGGAACGAGCAGTACTTC.

Many counts were recorded for this clonotype. The chain couples TRBV5-4 to TRBJ2-3; 14 positions agree with TRBD2. From germline, CDR1 is SGHNT and CDR2 YYREEE (reference sequence). This CDR3 comprises 18 residues. V gave up 4 bases and J gave up 0 bases; unmatched junction bases: 7. The DNA for the CDR3 is TGTGCCAGCAGCCACGGACTAGCGGGAGGAGGAAGCACAGATACGCAGTATTTT. Amino acids: CASSHGLAGGGSTDTQYF.

This clonotype was seen at least ten times. V is TRBV4-3 and J is TRBJ2-5; no clear D. CDR1 and CDR2 from the germline V gene are LGHNA and YSLEER. The CDR3 is 14 residues long. V lost 4 bases to trimming and J lost 7 bases, with 16 bases between them. The CDR3 reads CASSPRRVRGTQYF. CDR3 DNA sequence: TGCGCCAGCAGCCCCCGCCGGGTGCGAGGGACCCAGTACTTC.

This clonotype was seen ten or more times. This chain connects TRBV28 to TRBJ1-5; no reliable D call. CDR1 and CDR2 (germline): MDHEN, SYDVKM. V was trimmed by 6 bases and J by 2 bases, leaving 11 bases between them. The CDR3 has 14 amino acids. The CDR3 DNA reads as TGTGCCAGCAGCCGACCCTGGGGCAATCAGCCCCAGCATTTT. Its protein product is CASSRPWGNQPQHF.

The CDR3 loop reads CASSLSSQGYYGYTF. In DNA, the CDR3 is TGTGCCAGCAGTTTATCGTCACAGGGATACTATGGCTACACCTTC. The J gene is TRBJ1-2, the V gene TRBV27; tentatively, D is TRBD1 (6 bases). This CDR3 contains 15 residues. The germline CDR1 and CDR2 sequences are MNHEY and SMNVEV (reference sequence). The germline V and J ends were trimmed by 0 bases and 3 bases, with 11 bases remaining between them.

With regard to this clonotype: A clone one base away is much larger, so this may be a read error. The chain links TRBV6-6 to TRBJ1-5; tentatively, D is TRBD1 (6 bases). The V end was cut by 2 bases, the J end by 6 bases, with 23 bases between. The CDR3 has 18 residues. Germline-derived CDR1 and CDR2 are MNHNY and SVGAGI (reference sequence). As DNA, the CDR3 is TGTGCCAGCAGTTACGCCATTGTCCAGGGGATCAGGAGTCAGCCCCAGCATTTT. This sequence encodes CASSYAIVQGIRSQPQHF.

Comments on this clonotype: Because it lacks the conserved phenylalanine or tryptophan at the end, this CDR3 is likely a read error. V is TRBV12-3 or TRBV12-4 and J is TRBJ2-5; D might be TRBD1 (5 bases). The CDR3 runs 15 residues. The V end lost 4 bases, the J end lost 2 bases, and 14 bases lay between the germline ends. The CDR3 here is CASSSPTRGQETQYS. The CDR3 coding sequence is TGTGCCAGCAGTTCCCCAACAAGGGGACAAGAGACCCAGTACTCC.

Comments on this clonotype: Relative to the germline gene, one junction end is altered; a read error may explain this. The rearrangement joins TRBV10-3 to TRBJ2-2; 9 nucleotides align to TRBD1. CDR1 is ENHRY, CDR2 SYGVKD, per germline. The CDR3 extends over 15 amino acids. CDR3 DNA sequence: TGTGCCACCCAGCTGGGACAGGGTAACACCGGGGAGCTGGTTTTT. Its protein is CATQLGQGNTGELVF.

This clonotype was seen ten or more times. The chain combines TRBV7-9 with TRBJ1-4; D is unresolved. Germline loops: CDR1 SEHNR, CDR2 FQNEAQ (reference sequence). The CDR3 runs to 15 residues. Between the trimmed V and J ends, which lost 5 bases and 8 bases, there was a span of 18 bases. Here the CDR3 DNA reads TGTGCCAGCAGCCCATTTGGATGGGAGGGCGAAAAACTGTTTTTT. Protein sequence: CASSPFGWEGEKLFF.

In this sample, this clonotype turned up many times. The J gene is TRBJ2-3, the V gene TRBV2, with TRBD1 identical over 9 bases. Germline V gene sequence: CDR1 SNHLY, CDR2 FYNNEI. The CDR3 is made up of 19 amino acids. Trimming removed 8 bases from V and 0 bases from J; junction bases left unmatched: 18. The CDR3 is CASWNGQGNVPLSTDTQYF. DNA for the CDR3: TGTGCCAGCTGGAATGGACAGGGGAATGTCCCGCTGAGCACAGATACGCAGTATTTT. The entire variable domain, with the rest obtained from reference TRBV2 and TRBJ2-3, is as follows: EPEVTQTPSHQVTQMGQEVILRCVPISNHLYFYWYRQILGQKVEFLVSFYNNEISEKSEIFDDQFSVERPDGSNFTLKIRSTKLEDSAMYFCASWNGQGNVPLSTDTQYFGPGTRLTVL.

This clonotype was found many times. The chain couples TRBV6-5 to TRBJ2-7; 7 bases agree with TRBD2. Per germline, CDR1 MNHEY and CDR2 SVGAGI. The CDR3 runs to 17 residues. V gave up 0 bases and J gave up 3 bases; unmatched junction bases: 11. The CDR3, as DNA: TGTGCCAGCAGTTACTCGAAGTTTGCGGGGGAGAGCTACGAGCAGTACTTC. It translates to CASSYSKFAGESYEQYF.

This clonotype has only a few counts. The chain joins TRBV3-1 to TRBJ2-7; unclear D gene. The CDR3 is made up of 11 amino acids. Germline V gene data show CDR1 as LGHDT and CDR2 as YNNKEL (reference sequence). Trimming removed 3 bases at V and 5 bases at J, with 5 bases between. In DNA form, the CDR3 reads TGTGCCAGCAGCCAGCAGGACGAGCAGTACTTC. Translating gives CASSQQDEQYF.

This clonotype has ten or more counts. The V and J genes are TRBV6-5 and TRBJ2-3; D gene unclear. Trimming shortened V by 1 base and J by 2 bases, and 7 bases separated the two germline ends. This CDR3 comprises 14 residues. CDR1 is MNHEY, CDR2 SVGAGI, per germline. CDR3 amino acids: CASSYFYYTDTQYF. The CDR3 DNA reads TGTGCCAGCAGTTACTTCTATTACACAGATACGCAGTATTTT.

At least ten counts were recorded for this clonotype. The chain joins TRBV28 to TRBJ2-5, with TRBD2 as a possible D gene (5 bases). The CDR3 has 15 amino acids. Germline V CDR1 and CDR2: MDHEN, SYDVKM. Trimming removed 3 bases at V and 0 bases at J, with 11 bases between. The CDR3 protein is CASSFGAEHQETQYF. DNA for the CDR3: TGTGCCAGCAGTTTTGGAGCGGAACACCAAGAGACCCAGTACTTC.

This rearrangement joins TRBV6-2 or TRBV6-3 to TRBJ2-7; D might be TRBD1 (6 bases). Trimming left V 5 bases short and J 2 bases short, with 22 bases between. The V gene's germline CDR1 is MNHEY and CDR2 SVGEGT. The CDR3 is made up of 17 amino acids. In nucleotides, the CDR3 is TGTGCCAGCAGTGCCCACTTAGCCCGGACAGAACCCTACGAGCAGTACTTC. It yields the protein CASSAHLARTEPYEQYF.

Ten or more counts support this clonotype. The rearrangement uses TRBV4-2 and TRBJ1-1; D gene ambiguous. CDR3 size: 15 residues. The V and J ends lost 0 bases and 5 bases respectively, with 13 bases between them. From germline, CDR1 is LGHNA and CDR2 YNFKEQ. In DNA form, the CDR3 reads TGTGCCAGCAGCCAAGAGACTTATTCTGTGACTGAAGCTTTCTTT. It specifies CASSQETYSVTEAFF.

The chain couples TRBV2 to TRBJ1-5, with D uncertain. The germline V gene encodes CDR1 SNHLY and CDR2 FYNNEI. Trimming took off 5 bases at V and 3 bases at J, with 17 bases between the two ends. The CDR3 sequence is 16 residues long. CDR3 sequence: CASSTTHPNNNQPQHF. In DNA form, the CDR3 reads TGTGCCAGCAGTACTACCCATCCGAATAACAATCAGCCCCAGCATTTT.

Turning to this clonotype: Given the absence of the conserved phenylalanine or tryptophan at the CDR3 end, a read error is likely. It is unclear where the CDR3 begins or ends on the DNA, so no DNA is shown, and the CDR3 is as TCRdb lists it. J is TRBJ2-7 and V is TRBV7-9; the D segment call TRBD2 is taken from the table without a DNA check. Ends included, the CDR3 has 17 residues. Looked up from germline, CDR1 is SEHNR and CDR2 is FQNEAQ (reference sequence). CDR3 in amino acids: CASSLAPLTPGTYELYL.

V gene TRBV19 combines with J gene TRBJ2-3, with D perhaps assigned TRBD1 or TRBD2 (5 bases each). V was shortened by 3 bases and J by 3 bases, with 13 bases between the two germline ends. This CDR3 has 15 residues. Looked up from germline, CDR1 is LNHDA and CDR2 is SQIVND (reference sequence). CDR3 loop: CASSITGGETDTQYF. CDR3 nucleotide sequence: TGTGCCAGTAGTATTACAGGAGGAGAGACAGATACGCAGTATTTT.

This chain uses TRBV20-1 with TRBJ2-5, with a tentative D call TRBD2 (7 bases). This CDR3 comprises 19 residues. V lost 0 bases and J lost 5, with 28 bases in between. CDR1 DFQATT and CDR2 SNEGSKA come from the germline V gene (reference sequence). The CDR3 region has the DNA TGCAGTGCTAGAGAACCGAGAGTGGGGGGGCACTTTCTTTCGGAGACCCAGTACTTC. This translates into CSAREPRVGGHFLSETQYF.

This clonotype has only a few counts. This likely comes from a read error, as the CDR3 has no conserved phenylalanine or tryptophan at its end. The chain employs TRBV11-2 and TRBJ1-6; tentatively, D is TRBD1 (6 bases). Germline V gene sequence: CDR1 SGHAT, CDR2 FQNNGV. The CDR3 runs to 15 residues. Trimming cost V 6 bases and J 3 bases, with 12 bases left between them. This CDR3 is CASRIGQIYNSPLHL. As DNA, the CDR3 is TGTGCCAGCAGGATAGGACAGATCTATAATTCACCCCTCCACCTT.

This clonotype showed up just a few times. The chain links TRBV11-3 to TRBJ2-1; 7 nucleotides align to TRBD2. CDR1 SGHNT and CDR2 YENEEA come from the germline V gene. The trim removed 6 bases at V and 1 base at J, leaving 9 bases unmatched. The CDR3 has 16 amino acids. The CDR3 DNA follows: TGTGCCAGCAGGACCGGGACTACTCCTTCCTACAATGAGCAGTTCTTC. This codes for CASRTGTTPSYNEQFF. The whole variable domain, remainder taken from reference TRBV11-3 and TRBJ2-1, is EAGVVQSPRYKIIEKKQPVAFWCNPISGHNTLYWYLQNLGQGPELLIRYENEEAVDDSQLPKDRFSAERLKGVDSTLKIQPAELGDSAVYLCASRTGTTPSYNEQFFGPGTRLTVL.

With respect to this clonotype: A much bigger clone sits one base away, suggesting this may be a read error. The chain employs TRBV6-6 and TRBJ1-3; D may be TRBD1 (5 bases). This CDR3 spans 16 amino acids. CDR1 and CDR2 from the germline V gene are MNHNY and SVGAGI (reference sequence). CDR3 bases: TGTACCAGCAGTTACGGCAGGGAGGAAGATGGAAACACCATATATTTT. Its translation is CTSSYGREEDGNTIYF.

This clonotype was recorded many times. The chain uses TRBV20-1 and TRBJ2-7; 8 nucleotides agree with TRBD2. Trimming cost V 0 bases and J 2 bases; bases outside gene matches: 27. There are 22 residues in the CDR3. Germline lookup yields CDR1 DFQATT and CDR2 SNEGSKA (reference sequence). The CDR3 sequence is CSARDWVAGLPSGISGTYEQYF. The DNA of the CDR3 is TGCAGTGCTAGAGATTGGGTAGCGGGACTCCCTTCGGGGATATCCGGTACCTACGAGCAGTACTTC.